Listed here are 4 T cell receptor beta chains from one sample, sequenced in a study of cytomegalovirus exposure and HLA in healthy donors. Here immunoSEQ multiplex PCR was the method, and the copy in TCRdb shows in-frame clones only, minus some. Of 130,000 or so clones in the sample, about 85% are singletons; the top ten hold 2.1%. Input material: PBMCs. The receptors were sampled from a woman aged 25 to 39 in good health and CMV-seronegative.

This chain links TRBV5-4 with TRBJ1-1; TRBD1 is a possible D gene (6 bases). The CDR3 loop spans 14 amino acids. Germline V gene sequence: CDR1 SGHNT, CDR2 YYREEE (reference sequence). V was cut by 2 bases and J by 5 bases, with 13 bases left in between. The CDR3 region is CASSFGQGLTEAFF. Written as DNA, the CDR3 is TGTGCCAGCAGCTTCGGCCAGGGGTTGACTGAAGCTTTCTTT.

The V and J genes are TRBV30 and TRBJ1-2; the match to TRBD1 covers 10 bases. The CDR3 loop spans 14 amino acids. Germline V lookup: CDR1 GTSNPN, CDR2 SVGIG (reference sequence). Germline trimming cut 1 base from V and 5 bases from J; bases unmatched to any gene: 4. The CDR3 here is CAWSADRGRYGYTF. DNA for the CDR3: TGTGCCTGGAGTGCGGACAGGGGGAGATATGGCTACACCTTC. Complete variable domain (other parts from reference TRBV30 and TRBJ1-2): SQTIHQWPATLVQPVGSPLSLECTVEGTSNPNLYWYRQAAGRGLQLLFYSVGIGQISSEVPQNLSASRPQDRQFILSSKKLLLSDSGFYLCAWSADRGRYGYTFGSGTRLTVV.

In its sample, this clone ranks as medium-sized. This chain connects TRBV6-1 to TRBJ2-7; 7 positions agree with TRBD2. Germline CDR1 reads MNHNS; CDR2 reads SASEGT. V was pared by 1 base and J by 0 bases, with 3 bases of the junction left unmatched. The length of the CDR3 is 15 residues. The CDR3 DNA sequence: TGTGCCAGCAGTGAAGTGGGGGGGAGCTCCTACGAGCAGTACTTC. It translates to CASSEVGGSSYEQYF.

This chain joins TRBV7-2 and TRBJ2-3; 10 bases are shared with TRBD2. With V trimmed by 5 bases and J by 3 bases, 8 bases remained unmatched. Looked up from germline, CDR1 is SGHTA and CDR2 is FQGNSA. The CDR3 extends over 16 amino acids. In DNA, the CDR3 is TGTGCCAGCAGCCCGCTACTAGCGGGGTTTACAGATACGCAGTATTTT. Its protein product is CASSPLLAGFTDTQYF. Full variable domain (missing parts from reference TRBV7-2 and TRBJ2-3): GAGVSQSPSNKVTEKGKDVELRCDPISGHTALYWYRQSLGQGLEFLIYFQGNSAPDKSGLPSDRFSAERTGGSVSTLTIQRTQQEDSAVYLCASSPLLAGFTDTQYFGPGTRLTVL.